This T cell receptor (beta chain) derives from a study of T cell changes during pregnancy in multiple sclerosis. This table comes from immunoSEQ multiplex PCR, and its TCRdb copy is limited to in-frame clones, with some not included. Of about 28,000 clones listed, about 91% are singletons. The CDR3 is 16 residues long. J lost 6 bases, V lost 0 bases, and 6 bases had no gene match. CDR1 and CDR2 from the germline V gene are MRHNA and SNTAGT. The TCR was taken from a female donor in good health, enrolled as a control in a pregnancy study. Sequencing was performed on peripheral blood, taken in the first trimester of pregnancy. This chain uses TRBV6-4 with TRBJ2-1; 9 nucleotides align to TRBD2. In nucleotides, the CDR3 is TGTGCCAGCAGTGACTCGTTTAGCGGGGGCGGCAATGAGCAGTTCTTC. Its translation is CASSDSFSGGGNEQFF.